This T cell receptor (beta chain) appears in the sequencing data of a study of blood T cells in healthy people across ages. Findings and limits, study-wide: Long-lived donors had more naive CD4+ cells and higher diversity than aged donors. TCR beta diversity per million T cells fell roughly linearly with age.

Alongside a J-beta primer mix, a sample-barcoded 5' primer served in a second PCR lasting about 7 to 12 cycles. Each cDNA molecule, via a template-switch adaptor with 12 random nucleotides, was tagged. Per sample, CDR3-containing paired-end reads numbered at least 2.5 million. TCRdb itself ran the 5' RACE reads through MiXCR, one entry per CDR3 protein. The sample contains 1.5 million to 2 million distinct CDR3 sequences, about 50% of which appear only once. A word on this clonotype: As yet, its antigen is unknown.

This CDR3 is 15 amino acids long. Germline CDR1 is MNHNY and CDR2 is SVGAGI (reference sequence). V lost 7 bases to trimming and J lost 2 bases, with 12 bases between them. The TCR sequence derives from a woman between 40 and 50 years old in good health. V is TRBV6-6 and J is TRBJ2-6; D is uncertain. The specimen was blood. The CDR3 region is CASIRPGTGANVLTF. The CDR3 coding sequence is TGTGCCAGCATCCGACCGGGTACTGGGGCCAACGTCCTGACTTTC.